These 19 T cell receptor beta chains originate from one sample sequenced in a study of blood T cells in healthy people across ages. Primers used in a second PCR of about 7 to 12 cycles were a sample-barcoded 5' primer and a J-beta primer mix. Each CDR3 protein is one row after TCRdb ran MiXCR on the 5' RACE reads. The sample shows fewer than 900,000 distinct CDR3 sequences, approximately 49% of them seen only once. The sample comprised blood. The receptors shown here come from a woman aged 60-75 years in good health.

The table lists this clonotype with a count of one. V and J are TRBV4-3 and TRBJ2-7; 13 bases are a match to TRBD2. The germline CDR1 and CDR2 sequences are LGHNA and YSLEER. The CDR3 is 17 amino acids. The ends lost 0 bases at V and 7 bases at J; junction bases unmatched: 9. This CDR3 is CASSQDHGLAGVGEQYF. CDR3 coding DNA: TGCGCCAGCAGCCAAGATCACGGACTAGCGGGAGTGGGTGAGCAGTACTTC.

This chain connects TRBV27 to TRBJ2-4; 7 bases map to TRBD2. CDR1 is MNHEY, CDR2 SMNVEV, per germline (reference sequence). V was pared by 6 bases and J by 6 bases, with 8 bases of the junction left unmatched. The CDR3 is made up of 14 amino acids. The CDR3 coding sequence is TGTGCCAGCAGATCAACCGGGACTACAAACATTCAGTACTTC. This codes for CASRSTGTTNIQYF.

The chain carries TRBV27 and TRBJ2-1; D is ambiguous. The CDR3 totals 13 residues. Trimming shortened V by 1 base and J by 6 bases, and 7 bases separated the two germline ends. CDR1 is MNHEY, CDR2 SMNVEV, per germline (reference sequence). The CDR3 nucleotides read TGTGCCAGCAGTTTATTAACAGCCAATGAGCAGTTCTTC. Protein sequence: CASSLLTANEQFF.

As DNA, the CDR3 is TGTGCCAGCAACCCGGGACAGCACTACGAGCAGTACTTC. It codes for CASNPGQHYEQYF. The chain recombines TRBV28 with TRBJ2-7; 7 bases match TRBD1. The CDR3 extends over 13 amino acids. Germline V gene lookup returns CDR1 MDHEN and CDR2 SYDVKM. Trimming cost V 7 bases and J 3 bases; bases outside gene matches: 6.

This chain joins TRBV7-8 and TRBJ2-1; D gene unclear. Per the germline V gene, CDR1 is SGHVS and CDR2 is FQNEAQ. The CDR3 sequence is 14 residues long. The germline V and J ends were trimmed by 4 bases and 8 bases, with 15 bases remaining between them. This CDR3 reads CASSSGLGIDEQFF. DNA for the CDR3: TGTGCCAGCAGCTCCGGGCTAGGGATAGATGAGCAGTTCTTC.

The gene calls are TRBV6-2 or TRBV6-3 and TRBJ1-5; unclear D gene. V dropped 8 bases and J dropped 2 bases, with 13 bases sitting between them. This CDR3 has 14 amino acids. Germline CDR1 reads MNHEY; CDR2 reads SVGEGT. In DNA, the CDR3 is TGTGCCAGCCGGATGGACGGAGGCAATCAGCCCCAGCATTTT. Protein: CASRMDGGNQPQHF.

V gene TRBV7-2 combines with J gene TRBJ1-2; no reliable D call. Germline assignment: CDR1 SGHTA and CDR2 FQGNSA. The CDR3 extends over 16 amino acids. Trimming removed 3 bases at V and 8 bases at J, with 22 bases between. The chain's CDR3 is CASSFLTSTEDLGYTF. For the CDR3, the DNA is TGTGCCAGCAGCTTTCTAACTTCCACGGAAGATCTCGGCTACACCTTC.

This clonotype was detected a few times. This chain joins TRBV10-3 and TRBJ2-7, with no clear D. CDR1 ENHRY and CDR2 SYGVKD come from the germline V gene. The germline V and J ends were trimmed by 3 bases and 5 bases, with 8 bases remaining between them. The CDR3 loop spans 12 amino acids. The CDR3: CAISDAPNEQYF. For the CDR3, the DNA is TGTGCCATCAGTGATGCCCCTAACGAGCAGTACTTC.

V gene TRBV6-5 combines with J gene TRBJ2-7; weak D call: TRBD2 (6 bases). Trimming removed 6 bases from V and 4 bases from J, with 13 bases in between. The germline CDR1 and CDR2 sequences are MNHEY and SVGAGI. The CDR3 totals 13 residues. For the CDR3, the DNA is TGTGCCAGCAGCGGGAGACCCCATTACGAGCAGTACTTC. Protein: CASSGRPHYEQYF.

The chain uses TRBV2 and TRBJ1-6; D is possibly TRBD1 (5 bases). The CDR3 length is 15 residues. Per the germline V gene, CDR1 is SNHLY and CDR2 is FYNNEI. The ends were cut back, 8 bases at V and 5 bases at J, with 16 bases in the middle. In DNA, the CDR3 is TGTGCCAGCCGAGGTGGGGGTGTGAATAATTCACCCCTCCACTTT. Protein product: CASRGGGVNNSPLHF. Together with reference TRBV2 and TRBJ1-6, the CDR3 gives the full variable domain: EPEVTQTPSHQVTQMGQEVILRCVPISNHLYFYWYRQILGQKVEFLVSFYNNEISEKSEIFDDQFSVERPDGSNFTLKIRSTKLEDSAMYFCASRGGGVNNSPLHFGNGTRLTVT.

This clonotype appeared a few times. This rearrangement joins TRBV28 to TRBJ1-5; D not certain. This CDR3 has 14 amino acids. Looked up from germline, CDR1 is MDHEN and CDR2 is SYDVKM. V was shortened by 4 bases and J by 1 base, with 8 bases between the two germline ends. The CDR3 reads CASSYRESNQPQHF. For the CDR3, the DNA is TGTGCCAGCAGTTATAGGGAGAGCAATCAGCCCCAGCATTTT.

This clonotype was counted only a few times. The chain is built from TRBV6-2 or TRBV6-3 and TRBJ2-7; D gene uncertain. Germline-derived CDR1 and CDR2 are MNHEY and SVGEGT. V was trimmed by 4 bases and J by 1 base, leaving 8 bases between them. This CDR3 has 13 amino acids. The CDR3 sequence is CASSWQNSYEQYF. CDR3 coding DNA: TGTGCCAGCAGTTGGCAGAATTCCTACGAGCAGTACTTC.

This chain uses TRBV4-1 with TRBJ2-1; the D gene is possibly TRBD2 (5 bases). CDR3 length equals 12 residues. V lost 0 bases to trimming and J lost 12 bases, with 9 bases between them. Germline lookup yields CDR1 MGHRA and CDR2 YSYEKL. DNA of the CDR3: TGCGCCAGCAGCCAAGATAGCAGCGGGCAGTTCTTC. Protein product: CASSQDSSGQFF.

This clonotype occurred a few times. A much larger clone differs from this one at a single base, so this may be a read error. The CDR3 loop reads CSAGPGTRNNEQFF. The CDR3 nucleotides are TGCAGTGCTGGTCCCGGGACTAGGAACAATGAGCAGTTCTTC. The chain has TRBV20-1 and TRBJ2-1, with 8 bases aligning to TRBD2. The CDR3 runs 14 residues. The germline gives CDR1 DFQATT, CDR2 SNEGSKA (reference sequence). The V gene end was trimmed by 5 bases and the J gene end by 5 bases; junction bases not matched to a gene: 8.

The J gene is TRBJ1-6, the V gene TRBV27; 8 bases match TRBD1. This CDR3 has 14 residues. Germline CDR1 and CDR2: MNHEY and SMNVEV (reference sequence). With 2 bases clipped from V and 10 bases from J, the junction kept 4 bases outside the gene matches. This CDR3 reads CASSLGQGDSPLHF. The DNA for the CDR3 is TGTGCCAGCAGTTTAGGACAGGGAGACTCACCCCTCCACTTT.

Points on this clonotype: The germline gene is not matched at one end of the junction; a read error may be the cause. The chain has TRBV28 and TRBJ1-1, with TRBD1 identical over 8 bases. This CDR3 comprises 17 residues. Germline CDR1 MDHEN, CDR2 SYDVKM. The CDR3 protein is CASCLGTGAMGGPEAFF. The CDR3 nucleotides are TGTGCCAGCTGTTTGGGGACAGGAGCCATGGGGGGGCCTGAAGCTTTCTTT.

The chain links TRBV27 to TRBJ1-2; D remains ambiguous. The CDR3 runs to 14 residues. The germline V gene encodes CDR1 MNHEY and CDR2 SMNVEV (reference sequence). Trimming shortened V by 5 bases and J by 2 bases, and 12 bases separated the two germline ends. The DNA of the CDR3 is TGTGCCAGCAGTCCCCATACCTTAAACTATGGCTACACCTTC. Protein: CASSPHTLNYGYTF.

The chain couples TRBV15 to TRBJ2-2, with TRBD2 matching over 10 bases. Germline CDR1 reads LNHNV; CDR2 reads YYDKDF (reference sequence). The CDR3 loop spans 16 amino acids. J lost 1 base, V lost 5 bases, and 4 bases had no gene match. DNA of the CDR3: TGTGCCACCAGCGGTCGACTAGCGGGGAACACCGGGGAGCTGTTTTTT. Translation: CATSGRLAGNTGELFF.

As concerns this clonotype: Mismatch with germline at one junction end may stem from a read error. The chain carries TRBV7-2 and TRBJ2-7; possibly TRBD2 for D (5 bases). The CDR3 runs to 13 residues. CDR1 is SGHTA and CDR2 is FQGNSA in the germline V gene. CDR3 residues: CVSSLASLYEQYF. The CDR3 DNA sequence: TGTGTCAGCAGCTTAGCTAGCCTCTACGAGCAGTACTTC.